Shown below are 2 T cell receptor beta chains from a single sample sequenced in a study of shared clonotypes between healthy human individuals. Repertoires were generated with immunoSEQ multiplex PCR, while TCRdb's copy carries only in-frame clones and drops some. Among 650,000 to 800,000 clones, 72% were seen once, and the ten largest hold over 1.5%. The specimen was memory CD4+ T cells sorted from blood. Subset reported: CD45RA-negative fraction. The receptors here all came from a woman in her 30s in good health.

J is TRBJ1-1 and V is TRBV11-2; D may be TRBD1 (6 bases). Germline CDR1 reads SGHAT; CDR2 reads FQNNGV. This CDR3 has 15 amino acids. V lost 1 base and J 1 base, leaving 10 bases between the germline ends. CDR3 coding DNA: TGTGCCAGCAGCTTAGGTCACAGGGCGAACACTGAAGCTTTCTTT. Amino acid sequence: CASSLGHRANTEAFF.

The chain joins TRBV21-1 to TRBJ1-1; TRBD1, the D gene given by the table, was not confirmed from the DNA. TRBV21-1 is a recognized pseudogene. The CDR3 totals 15 residues. CDR3 DNA sequence: TGTGCCAGCAGCAAAGCGGACAATAAGAACACTGAAGCTTTCTTT. It specifies CASSKADNKNTEAFF.